The present entry profiles one T cell receptor (beta chain) with its context. This sample is part of a study of OX40 agonist ivuxolimab in advanced cancers. Assay: immunoSEQ multiplex PCR; the TCRdb copy retains only in-frame clones and omits some. The data hold about 55,000 clones, with more than 70% observed a single time. This specimen was CD4+ or CD8+ T cells sorted from blood, taken in a trial of the OX40 agonist ivuxolimab. This TCR came from an adult with an advanced solid tumor such as melanoma, head and neck, liver or kidney cancer.

In DNA, the CDR3 is TGCGCCAGCAGAGGGATTGGGGCAGGAGACTCTGGAAACACCATATATTTT. It specifies CASRGIGAGDSGNTIYF. The genes are TRBV5-1 and TRBJ1-3; a weak D match, TRBD1 (5 bases). Germline V CDR1 and CDR2: SGHRS, YFSETQ. CDR3 length equals 17 residues. V was trimmed by 5 bases and J by 0 bases, leaving 18 bases between them.